The rows below give T cell receptor beta chains drawn from one sample of a study of T cell responses to AZD1222 COVID-19 vaccine. Using immunoSEQ multiplex PCR, the repertoire was profiled, and TCRdb retains in-frame clones only, with some absent. The repertoire holds around 85,000 clones, with 80% to 90% as singletons. Sequencing used peripheral blood, obtained on day 0 of AZD1222 vaccination. The receptor source for this set is an adult in good health. Both conserved end residues are part of each CDR3. The D gene is left open where the match is weak. Where a row states a size, it is once, few, many or the class of an expanded clone; other rows omit it.

TRBJ1-4	TRBV2	NA	NA	15	CASSEAPRTNEKLFF	TGTGCCAGCAGTGAAGCGCCACGAACTAATGAAAAACTGTTTTTT
TRBJ2-7	TRBV12-2	NA	NA	14	CASRLASGAYEQYF	TGTGCAAGTCGCTTGGCTAGCGGCGCCTACGAGCAGTACTTC
TRBJ2-3	TRBV14	NA	once	15	CASSQEVGLLDTQYF	TGTGCCAGCAGCCAAGAGGTGGGACTTCTAGATACGCAGTATTTT
TRBJ2-6	TRBV11-1	TRBD1	NA	16	CASSSGGASGANVLTF	TGTGCCAGCAGCTCAGGGGGCGCATCTGGGGCCAACGTCCTGACTTTC
TRBJ1-1	TRBV28	NA	NA	14	CASSLSGPNTEAFF	TGTGCCAGCAGTTTAAGTGGGCCGAACACTGAAGCTTTCTTT
TRBJ2-1	TRBV6-4	NA	NA	13	CASSDSVYNEQFF	TGTGCCAGCAGTGACTCTGTTTACAATGAGCAGTTCTTC
TRBJ2-3	TRBV5-4	NA	NA	15	CASSFLQGSTDTQYF	TGTGCCAGCAGCTTTCTACAGGGTAGCACAGATACGCAGTATTTT
TRBJ1-5	TRBV6-5	NA	few	15	CASRKQENSNQPQHF	TGTGCCAGCAGGAAACAAGAGAATAGCAATCAGCCCCAGCATTTT
TRBJ2-7	TRBV4-1	NA	NA	13	CASSFGPSYEQYF	TGCGCCAGCAGCTTCGGGCCGTCTTACGAGCAGTACTTC
TRBJ2-2	TRBV7-9	TRBD2	few	17	CASTPGLPPVGTGELFF	TGTGCCAGCACTCCGGGACTACCCCCAGTCGGCACCGGGGAGCTGTTTTTT
TRBJ2-1	TRBV2	NA	NA	16	CASSEFMGGWGNEQFF	TGTGCCAGCAGTGAGTTCATGGGGGGCTGGGGGAATGAGCAGTTCTTC
TRBJ1-1	TRBV30	NA	NA	12	CAWAFGAREAFF	TGTGCCTGGGCGTTCGGGGCCCGAGAAGCTTTCTTT
TRBJ1-5	TRBV12-5	NA	NA	13	CASAPGRNQPQHF	TGTGCTAGTGCTCCGGGTCGCAATCAGCCCCAGCATTTT
TRBJ2-3	TRBV6-5	NA	NA	15	CASSYGQAYTDTQYF	TGTGCCAGCAGTTACGGGCAGGCCTACACAGATACGCAGTATTTT
TRBJ1-2	TRBV2	TRBD1	NA	11	CASSGEGALTF	TGTGCCAGCAGTGGTGAGGGGGCCCTCACCTTC
TRBJ2-7	TRBV24-1	NA	NA	12	CATSDPRDEQYF	TGTGCCACCAGTGATCCCCGAGACGAGCAGTACTTC